The rows below give T cell receptor beta chains drawn from one sample of a study of shared clonotypes between healthy human individuals. Method: immunoSEQ multiplex PCR; TCRdb's copy keeps in-frame clones and lacks some. Among over 2,000,000 clones listed, 93% were seen once. The sample comprised naive CD8+ T cells from PBMCs. Receptor source: a man younger than 35 in good health. Some clones in this sample may be carry-over from other donors' samples. CDR3s include the opening cysteine and the closing phenylalanine or tryptophan. A D gene is named only where the DNA matches it firmly. Clone size is shown for a subset of rows, as once, few, many or a class of expanded clone.

size: .
J: TRBJ2-7
D: .
V: TRBV11-2
DNA: TGTGCCAGCAGCTTAGGGTACTCCGGGGGCCACGAGCAGTACTTC
CDR3: CASSLGYSGGHEQYF

size: .
J: TRBJ2-7
D: TRBD1
V: TRBV6-1
DNA: TGTGCCAGCATGGGCCAGGGGGCAGTGTACGAGCAGTACTTC
CDR3: CASMGQGAVYEQYF

size: .
J: TRBJ1-5
D: .
V: TRBV19
DNA: TGTGCCAGTAGTATAGACAGGGACAGCAATCAGCCCCAGCATTTT
CDR3: CASSIDRDSNQPQHF

size: .
J: TRBJ2-7
D: .
V: TRBV14
DNA: TGTGCCAGTTGTGGAGTCTCCTACGAGCAGTACTTC
CDR3: CASCGVSYEQYF

size: once
J: TRBJ2-1
D: TRBD2
V: TRBV4-1
DNA: TGCGCCAGCAGCCCGGGACTAGAGCAGTTCTTC
CDR3: CASSPGLEQFF

size: .
J: TRBJ1-1
D: .
V: TRBV18
DNA: TGTGCCAGCTCACCTGCTTATTCGCGGACGGGGAACACTGAAGCTTTCTTT
CDR3: CASSPAYSRTGNTEAFF

size: .
J: TRBJ2-2
D: .
V: TRBV19
DNA: TGTGCCAGTAGTATAAGGGCTAGATTTACCGGGGAGCTGTTTTTT
CDR3: CASSIRARFTGELFF

size: .
J: TRBJ1-2
D: .
V: TRBV15
DNA: TGTGCCACCAGCAGAGTGTCGCAGAACTATGGCTACACCTTC
CDR3: CATSRVSQNYGYTF

size: .
J: TRBJ2-7
D: .
V: TRBV15
DNA: TGTGCCACCAGCAGAGATCCCCTGGCGAGCGAGCAGTACTTC
CDR3: CATSRDPLASEQYF

size: once
J: TRBJ2-1
D: TRBD2
V: TRBV18
DNA: TGTGCCAGCTCACCAGGGCGGGAGGGCCCAGGCTATGAGCAGTTCTTC
CDR3: CASSPGREGPGYEQFF

size: once
J: TRBJ2-7
D: TRBD1
V: TRBV7-8
DNA: TGTGCCAGCAGCTTAAAACAGGGGGCCCACGAGCAGTACTTC
CDR3: CASSLKQGAHEQYF

size: .
J: TRBJ2-1
D: .
V: TRBV2
DNA: TGTGCCAGCCTTGTATCAATCGCCTACAATGAGCAGTTCTTC
CDR3: CASLVSIAYNEQFF

size: .
J: TRBJ2-1
D: .
V: TRBV28
DNA: TGTGCCAGCAGTTTACGGGCGGCCGGCCACAATGAGCAGTTCTTC
CDR3: CASSLRAAGHNEQFF

size: .
J: TRBJ2-6
D: .
V: TRBV7-2
DNA: TGTGCCAGCAGCTTAATGTTACCAACAGCATCAGGGGCCAACGTCCTGACTTTC
CDR3: CASSLMLPTASGANVLTF

size: .
J: TRBJ1-6
D: .
V: TRBV7-9
DNA: TGTGCCAGCAGCTTTGTGGGGGGGAATTCACCCCTCCACTTT
CDR3: CASSFVGGNSPLHF

size: .
J: TRBJ2-7
D: TRBD2
V: TRBV7-9
DNA: TGTGCCAGCAGCTCAACACTAGCGGGAGTTGGGGCTTCGTACTTC
CDR3: CASSSTLAGVGASYF

size: once
J: TRBJ1-2
D: TRBD1
V: TRBV11-3
DNA: TGTGCCAGCAGCCTGACAGGGGATGACTATGGCTACACCTTC
CDR3: CASSLTGDDYGYTF

size: .
J: TRBJ2-7
D: TRBD1
V: TRBV9
DNA: TGTGCCAGCAGCACTCCGGGACAGACCTACGAGCAGTACTTC
CDR3: CASSTPGQTYEQYF

size: .
J: TRBJ2-2
D: .
V: TRBV4-3
DNA: TGCGCCAGCAGCCCTACTATGACCCGGATATACACCGGGGAGCTGTTTTTT
CDR3: CASSPTMTRIYTGELFF

size: .
J: TRBJ1-2
D: .
V: TRBV28
DNA: TGTGCCAGCAGTTCGAGAGGGGACTATGGCTACACCTTC
CDR3: CASSSRGDYGYTF

size: .
J: TRBJ2-7
D: .
V: TRBV18
DNA: TGTGCCAGCTCAACAGGAAGGGGCGAGCAGTACTTC
CDR3: CASSTGRGEQYF

size: .
J: TRBJ2-1
D: TRBD2
V: TRBV4-1
DNA: TGCGCCAGCAGCCAAGGACTAGCGGGAGAAAGGCAGTTCTTC
CDR3: CASSQGLAGERQFF

size: .
J: TRBJ2-3
D: .
V: TRBV28
DNA: TGTGCCAGCAGTCCTTTAGATACGCAGTATTTT
CDR3: CASSPLDTQYF

size: once
J: TRBJ2-1
D: TRBD2
V: TRBV29-1
DNA: TGCAGCGTTGAGGGGGGGGTAGCGGGAGTGTCCTACAATGAGCAGTTCTTC
CDR3: CSVEGGVAGVSYNEQFF

size: .
J: TRBJ2-7
D: .
V: TRBV28
DNA: TGTGCCAGCAGAAGACAGAGCTCCTACGAGCAGTACTTC
CDR3: CASRRQSSYEQYF

size: .
J: TRBJ2-1
D: TRBD1
V: TRBV6-5
DNA: TGTGCCAGCAGGGAGCCCGGACAGGGACACAATGAGCAGTTCTTC
CDR3: CASREPGQGHNEQFF

size: .
J: TRBJ1-1
D: .
V: TRBV6-5
DNA: TGTGCCAGCAGTTACTCCCCAGTGAACACTGAAGCTTTCTTT
CDR3: CASSYSPVNTEAFF

size: .
J: TRBJ2-2
D: .
V: TRBV5-1
DNA: TGCGCCAGCAGCTTTGCGAGACTCACCGGGGAGCTGTTTTTT
CDR3: CASSFARLTGELFF

size: .
J: TRBJ2-5
D: .
V: TRBV11-2
DNA: TGTGCCAGCAGCTTAGGGGTTGGTTGGCAAAAAGAGACCCAGTACTTC
CDR3: CASSLGVGWQKETQYF

size: .
J: TRBJ2-7
D: .
V: TRBV30
DNA: TGTGCCTGGTCCCGGGCCGGATACGAGCAGTACTTC
CDR3: CAWSRAGYEQYF

size: .
J: TRBJ2-1
D: .
V: TRBV9
DNA: TGTGCCAGCAGCGGAAGCTCCTACAATGAGCAGTTCTTC
CDR3: CASSGSSYNEQFF

size: .
J: TRBJ2-5
D: .
V: TRBV4-1
DNA: TGCGCCAGCAGCCAAGATCTGGTGGGAGGCGGGGAGACCCAGTACTTC
CDR3: CASSQDLVGGGETQYF

size: .
J: TRBJ2-7
D: .
V: TRBV7-9
DNA: TGTGCCAGCAGCTCGTCGTTCCCCGGAGACGAGCAGTACTTC
CDR3: CASSSSFPGDEQYF

size: .
J: TRBJ2-2
D: .
V: TRBV7-9
DNA: TGTGCCAGCAGCTTAGCGACGGGAACCGGGGAGCTGTTTTTT
CDR3: CASSLATGTGELFF

size: once
J: TRBJ2-1
D: .
V: TRBV5-1
DNA: TGCGCCAGCAGCTTTGGTCCTCCGTCCACTGGGATAATAGATGAGCAGTTCTTC
CDR3: CASSFGPPSTGIIDEQFF

size: .
J: TRBJ1-3
D: .
V: TRBV4-1
DNA: TGCGCCAGCAGCCAGGGAGTCATCTCTGGAAACACCATATATTTT
CDR3: CASSQGVISGNTIYF

size: .
J: TRBJ1-1
D: .
V: TRBV4-3
DNA: TGCGCCAGCAGCCAATATTTCTATGAGGGCGAATTGAACACTGAAGCTTTCTTT
CDR3: CASSQYFYEGELNTEAFF

size: .
J: TRBJ1-2
D: .
V: TRBV29-1
DNA: TGCAGCTTTGCCGGGACCCTTGAGGGCTACACCTTC
CDR3: CSFAGTLEGYTF

size: .
J: TRBJ2-7
D: TRBD2
V: TRBV4-3
DNA: TGCGCCAGCAGCCAAGTGATTTCGCGGGAGTACGAGCAGTACTTC
CDR3: CASSQVISREYEQYF

size: .
J: TRBJ2-7
D: TRBD2
V: TRBV11-2
DNA: TGTGCCAGCAGCTCAGCGGGGACCTTCTCCTACGAGCAGTACTTC
CDR3: CASSSAGTFSYEQYF

size: .
J: TRBJ2-3
D: .
V: TRBV4-3
DNA: TGCGCCAGCAGCCAAGATTTCGTCAAACGCAGCACAGATACGCAGTATTTT
CDR3: CASSQDFVKRSTDTQYF

size: .
J: TRBJ2-5
D: TRBD2
V: TRBV9
DNA: TGTGCCAGCAGCTCCGACGGGAGGCCCCAAGAGACCCAGTACTTC
CDR3: CASSSDGRPQETQYF

size: few
J: TRBJ1-2
D: TRBD1
V: TRBV2
DNA: TGTGCCAGCCCCCCTGGGGGGCAGGGGGCATTCGGCGACTATGGCTACACCTTC
CDR3: CASPPGGQGAFGDYGYTF

size: .
J: TRBJ2-7
D: .
V: TRBV19
DNA: TGTGCCAGTAGATCCAGGAGCTCCTACGAGCAGTACTTC
CDR3: CASRSRSSYEQYF

size: .
J: TRBJ1-1
D: .
V: TRBV18
DNA: TGTGCCAGCTCACCACCGAAGGGGGTGATGAACACTGAAGCTTTCTTT
CDR3: CASSPPKGVMNTEAFF

size: .
J: TRBJ2-7
D: .
V: TRBV6-5
DNA: TGTGCCAGCAACCTCGGAGGGGCTGGCTCCTACGAGCAGTACTTC
CDR3: CASNLGGAGSYEQYF

size: .
J: TRBJ2-7
D: .
V: TRBV27
DNA: TGTGCCAGCAGTCTGGGTACCGAGCAGTACTTC
CDR3: CASSLGTEQYF

size: .
J: TRBJ2-1
D: .
V: TRBV11-2
DNA: TGTGCCAGCAGCTTAGGGGGTGGATCCGTCAATGAGCAGTTCTTC
CDR3: CASSLGGGSVNEQFF

size: .
J: TRBJ2-1
D: TRBD1
V: TRBV27
DNA: TGTGCCAGCCGCCATTCCCCCGGGACAGGGATTGATGAGCAGTTCTTC
CDR3: CASRHSPGTGIDEQFF

size: .
J: TRBJ2-3
D: .
V: TRBV9
DNA: TGTGCCAGCAGCGCGAACTTGCTCGGGGGAGATACGCAGTATTTT
CDR3: CASSANLLGGDTQYF

size: .
J: TRBJ2-1
D: .
V: TRBV5-4
DNA: TGTGCCAGCAGCTTGGGGTTACTTCGTGAGCAGTTCTTC
CDR3: CASSLGLLREQFF

size: .
J: TRBJ2-1
D: .
V: TRBV27
DNA: TGTGCCAGCAGTTTGGTTCTGTACAATGAGCAGTTCTTC
CDR3: CASSLVLYNEQFF

size: .
J: TRBJ2-7
D: .
V: TRBV2
DNA: TGTGCCAGCAGTGAGAGGCAGGGATACGAGCAGTACTTC
CDR3: CASSERQGYEQYF

size: once
J: TRBJ2-1
D: .
V: TRBV4-3
DNA: TGCGCCAGCAGCATCCGGGTTTACTCCTACAATGAGCAGTTCTTC
CDR3: CASSIRVYSYNEQFF

size: .
J: TRBJ2-7
D: TRBD2
V: TRBV7-9
DNA: TGTGCCAGCAGCTTACTACGGGAGGGCCTTGGGGAGCAGTACTTC
CDR3: CASSLLREGLGEQYF

size: .
J: TRBJ1-5
D: TRBD1
V: TRBV19
DNA: TGTGCCAGTAGTTGGGACAGGGGATATAGCAATCAGCCCCAGCATTTT
CDR3: CASSWDRGYSNQPQHF